This T cell receptor (beta chain) was recovered during a study of early T cells in non-severe SARS-CoV-2 infection. Germline lookup yields CDR1 SGHAT and CDR2 FQNNGV. Trimming cost V 4 bases and J 2 bases, with 9 bases left between them. The CDR3 spans 13 residues. Via MiXCR, TCRdb re-called the 5' RACE reads, giving one row per CDR3 protein. Of more than 85,000 distinct CDR3 sequences listed, 10% to 15% are singletons. This TCR was recovered from an adult who was a healthcare worker with PCR-confirmed SARS-CoV-2 infection or an uninfected control (not recorded which). The input for sequencing was whole blood, taken at baseline. The rearrangement uses TRBV11-2 and TRBJ2-7; tentatively, D is TRBD2 (6 bases). For the CDR3, the DNA is TGTGCCAGCAGCTATGGACTAACCTACGAGCAGTACTTC. It specifies CASSYGLTYEQYF.